The 32 T cell receptor beta chains presented below share a single source sample, sequenced in a study of Graves' ophthalmopathy and Graves' hyperthyroidism. RNA served as the template for amplifying TCR beta CDR3 regions. In the first round, RT-PCR was carried out with HTBI primers, and a multiplex PCR formed the second round. MiXCR, applied by TCRdb to the multiplex PCR reads, yields one record per CDR3 protein. The data hold some 200,000 distinct CDR3 sequences, with 29% observed a single time. Sequencing was carried out using peripheral blood. The receptor set was obtained from a man between 50 and 59 years old with Graves' ophthalmopathy.

This clonotype occurred once. It is likely a read error, because the conserved phenylalanine at the end of the CDR3 is missing. The rearrangement links TRBV18 to TRBJ1-1; 8 nucleotides align to TRBD1. V was pared by 4 bases and J by 4 bases, with 8 bases of the junction left unmatched. Germline assignment: CDR1 KGHSH and CDR2 LQKENI. There are 15 residues in the CDR3. The CDR3 sequence is CASSLGQGRITEAFS. In nucleotides, the CDR3 is TGTGCCAGCTCACTTGGACAGGGTAGGATCACTGAAGCTTTCTCT.

The sample holds many counts of this clonotype. The chain couples TRBV12-3 or TRBV12-4 to TRBJ1-1, with 7 bases matching TRBD1. The CDR3 covers 13 residues. After removal of 0 bases from V and 11 bases from J, the junction contained 6 bases not matched to a gene. CDR3 nucleotides: TGTGCCAGCAGTTTAGCCTTAACAGGGGAGGCTTTCTTT. Encoded protein: CASSLALTGEAFF.

This clonotype was observed at least ten times. The V call is TRBV28, the J call TRBJ2-2; TRBD1 agrees at 11 bases. The CDR3 contains 20 residues. Germline V lookup: CDR1 MDHEN, CDR2 SYDVKM. Trimming took 6 bases from V and 7 from J; bases not matched to a gene: 22. The CDR3 region is CASSTGQGALWLAGIGELFF. CDR3 coding DNA: TGTGCCAGCAGCACTGGACAGGGGGCTCTCTGGCTAGCGGGAATCGGGGAGCTGTTTTTT. Complete variable domain (other parts from reference TRBV28 and TRBJ2-2): DVKVTQSSRYLVKRTGEKVFLECVQDMDHENMFWYRQDPGLGLRLIYFSYDVKMKEKGDIPEGYSVSREKKERFSLILESASTNQTSMYLCASSTGQGALWLAGIGELFFGEGSRLTVL.

The sample holds many counts of this clonotype. V gene TRBV4-3 combines with J gene TRBJ2-5, with D unresolved. V lost 1 base to trimming and J lost 7 bases, with 16 bases between them. The CDR3 runs to 15 residues. Germline values: CDR1 LGHNA, CDR2 YSLEER. The CDR3 DNA follows: TGCGCCAGCAGCCAAGGGACCGGAGTAGTCGGGACCCAGTACTTC. The encoded protein is CASSQGTGVVGTQYF.

The chain has TRBV11-2 and TRBJ2-5; D ambiguous. Trimming stripped 2 bases from V and 1 base from J, with 8 bases between. CDR3 size: 14 residues. Germline V gene sequence: CDR1 SGHAT, CDR2 FQNNGV. The CDR3 nucleotides are TGTGCCAGCAGCTTAATGCCGGTCCAAGAGACCCAGTACTTC. Its translation: CASSLMPVQETQYF.

J is TRBJ1-1 and V is TRBV11-3; the D is unclear. The length of the CDR3 is 15 residues. The V and J ends lost 2 bases and 6 bases respectively, with 16 bases between them. Per germline, CDR1 SGHNT and CDR2 YENEEA. The CDR3 is CASSLIFTSRAEAFF. In DNA, the CDR3 is TGTGCCAGCAGCTTAATCTTTACTTCGAGGGCTGAAGCTTTCTTT.

The chain combines TRBV9 with TRBJ2-5; no definite D call. The CDR3 covers 13 residues. Germline CDR1 reads SGDLS; CDR2 reads YYNGEE. Deletions cut 7 bases from V and 4 bases from J, with 14 bases between. The CDR3 sequence is CASATEGRETQYF. CDR3 sequence (DNA): TGTGCCAGCGCTACCGAAGGGCGAGAGACCCAGTACTTC.

This clonotype occurred many times. The V call is TRBV6-2 or TRBV6-3, the J call TRBJ1-5; 10 nucleotides agree with TRBD1. CDR1 is MNHEY and CDR2 is SVGEGT in the germline V gene. Losses at the gene ends were 6 bases for V and 5 bases for J; bases not matched to a gene: 4. CDR3 length equals 14 residues. This chain's CDR3 is CASRTGTGDQPQHF. DNA for the CDR3: TGTGCCAGCAGAACCGGGACAGGGGATCAGCCCCAGCATTTT.

This clonotype was recorded at least ten times. The V and J genes are TRBV19 and TRBJ2-2, with D uncertain. Germline V CDR1 and CDR2: LNHDA, SQIVND (reference sequence). Between the trimmed V and J ends, which lost 6 bases and 6 bases, there was a span of 14 bases. CDR3 size: 14 residues. The CDR3 DNA reads TGTGCCAGTAGGAAGCAGGAAGCCCCCGGGGAGCTGTTTTTT. This gives the protein CASRKQEAPGELFF.

This clonotype showed up many times. The chain joins TRBV6-1 to TRBJ2-7; 8 positions match TRBD2. Trimming cost V 1 base and J 0 bases; bases outside gene matches: 5. CDR1 and CDR2 from the germline V gene are MNHNS and SASEGT. There are 16 residues in the CDR3. CDR3 in amino acids: CASSEETRGGSYEQYF. The DNA for the CDR3 is TGTGCCAGCAGTGAAGAAACCCGGGGGGGCTCCTACGAGCAGTACTTC.

This clonotype was counted many times. The chain links TRBV3-1 to TRBJ1-5; D unresolved. The CDR3 sequence is 13 residues long. The germline V and J ends were trimmed by 1 base and 4 bases, with 5 bases remaining between them. Germline-derived CDR1 and CDR2 are LGHDT and YNNKEL (reference sequence). CDR3 sequence (DNA): TGTGCCAGCAGCCAAGGCTGGAATCAGCCCCAGCATTTT. Its protein product is CASSQGWNQPQHF.

This chain uses TRBV6-1 with TRBJ1-1, with 7 bases fitting TRBD1. This CDR3 has 13 amino acids. V lost 5 bases and J lost 4; bases outside the gene matches: 4. Germline V gene sequence: CDR1 MNHNS, CDR2 SASEGT. The CDR3 sequence: CASSPDRLTEAFF. For the CDR3, the DNA is TGTGCCAGCAGTCCGGACAGGCTCACTGAAGCTTTCTTT.

There are many counts of this clonotype. This chain joins TRBV13 and TRBJ2-7, with no clear D. V was clipped by 3 bases and J by 0 bases, with 12 bases between them. Germline CDR1 is PRHDT and CDR2 is FYEKMQ (reference sequence). This CDR3 has 15 residues. The CDR3 nucleotides read TGTGCCAGCAGCTTCACGAAGAACCTCTCCTACGAGCAGTACTTC. It codes for CASSFTKNLSYEQYF.

In this sample, this clonotype turned up many times. This chain uses TRBV19 with TRBJ2-2; TRBD1 matches 8 bases. Trimming cost V 5 bases and J 2 bases; bases outside gene matches: 13. The germline CDR1 and CDR2 sequences are LNHDA and SQIVND (reference sequence). The CDR3 consists of 18 residues. Here the CDR3 DNA reads TGTGCCAGTAGTTTATTGTCGGACAGGGTGGGAAACACCGGGGAGCTGTTTTTT. This gives the protein CASSLLSDRVGNTGELFF. Full variable domain (rest looked up from reference TRBV19 and TRBJ2-2): DGGITQSPKYLFRKEGQNVTLSCEQNLNHDAMYWYRQDPGQGLRLIYYSQIVNDFQKGDIAEGYSVSREKKESFPLTVTSAQKNPTAFYLCASSLLSDRVGNTGELFFGEGSRLTVL.

This clonotype has a count of ten or more. This chain joins TRBV19 and TRBJ1-1, with D perhaps matching TRBD1 (5 bases). This CDR3 contains 14 residues. Trimming left V 6 bases short and J 5 bases short, with 16 bases between. The germline CDR1 and CDR2 sequences are LNHDA and SQIVND (reference sequence). The CDR3 bases are TGTGCCAGTAGGCCCCACCTGCAGGGTACTGAAGCTTTCTTT. Translated, it gives CASRPHLQGTEAFF.

This clonotype was picked up many times. DNA for the CDR3: TGCAGTGCGGGGGGTGGAGAGACCCAGTACTTC. It encodes CSAGGGETQYF. The chain carries TRBV20-1 and TRBJ2-5, with D perhaps TRBD2 (6 bases). The V end lost 6 bases, the J end lost 4 bases, and 9 bases lay between the germline ends. The CDR3 length is 11 residues. Looked up from germline, CDR1 is DFQATT and CDR2 is SNEGSKA (reference sequence).

This clonotype came up once. CDR3 sequence: CASSYPEAYRASYEQYF. The CDR3 coding sequence is TGTGCCAGCAGTTACCCCGAAGCCTACAGGGCCTCCTACGAGCAGTACTTC. The chain combines TRBV6-2 or TRBV6-3 with TRBJ2-7; D might be TRBD1 (6 bases). The germline V gene has CDR1 MNHEY and CDR2 SVGEGT. The CDR3 loop spans 17 amino acids. The V end lost 2 bases, the J end lost 0 bases, and 17 bases lay between the germline ends.

This clonotype was seen repeatedly, ten times or more. The chain employs TRBV19 and TRBJ1-2; D is perhaps TRBD1 (5 bases). Germline V gene data show CDR1 as LNHDA and CDR2 as SQIVND (reference sequence). Trimming cost V 3 bases and J 4 bases, with 12 bases left between them. The CDR3 covers 14 residues. The chain's CDR3 is CASSIARESYGYTF. As DNA, the CDR3 is TGTGCCAGTAGTATCGCCAGGGAGAGCTATGGCTACACCTTC.

This clonotype was seen more than once but under ten times. The V call is TRBV28, the J call TRBJ1-5; TRBD1 matches at 8 bases. This CDR3 comprises 15 residues. The germline V gene has CDR1 MDHEN and CDR2 SYDVKM. The junction had 11 bases not matched to a gene; V was cut back by 6 bases and J by 7 bases. The CDR3 spells CASSANRGYEQPQHF. In DNA form, the CDR3 reads TGTGCCAGCAGCGCTAACAGGGGGTATGAGCAGCCCCAGCATTTT.

The rearrangement joins TRBV28 to TRBJ2-5, with 10 bases matching TRBD2. This CDR3 is 18 amino acids long. CDR1 is MDHEN, CDR2 SYDVKM, per germline. The V gene end was trimmed by 5 bases and the J gene end by 5 bases; junction bases not matched to a gene: 17. The CDR3 region is CASSLPWGSGRFGETQYF. As DNA, the CDR3 is TGTGCCAGCAGTCTACCCTGGGGTAGCGGGAGGTTCGGGGAGACCCAGTACTTC. Complete variable domain (other parts from reference TRBV28 and TRBJ2-5): DVKVTQSSRYLVKRTGEKVFLECVQDMDHENMFWYRQDPGLGLRLIYFSYDVKMKEKGDIPEGYSVSREKKERFSLILESASTNQTSMYLCASSLPWGSGRFGETQYFGPGTRLLVL.

In this sample, this clonotype turned up a few times. The chain couples TRBV28 to TRBJ1-2, with 7 bases fitting TRBD1. Germline CDR1 reads MDHEN; CDR2 reads SYDVKM. The CDR3 loop spans 15 amino acids. V was pared by 6 bases and J by 0 bases, with 7 bases of the junction left unmatched. The CDR3 DNA reads TGTGCCAGCAGCAAAGCCGGGACAGCTAACTATGGCTACACCTTC. It encodes CASSKAGTANYGYTF.

This clonotype has ten or more counts. The chain combines TRBV7-9 with TRBJ1-2; no firm D call. CDR3 length equals 15 residues. V lost 0 bases to trimming and J lost 8 bases, with 16 bases between them. Germline CDR1 SEHNR, CDR2 FQNEAQ (reference sequence). CDR3 nucleotide sequence: TGTGCCAGCAGCTTAGCTGCGGACCTCCGTCAGGGCTACACCTTC. Translated, it gives CASSLAADLRQGYTF.

This clonotype was detected ten times or more. The chain joins TRBV29-1 to TRBJ2-7; D gene unclear. Germline values: CDR1 SQVTM, CDR2 ANQGSEA. V was pared by 0 bases and J by 2 bases, with 14 bases between. This CDR3 is 15 amino acids long. The DNA of the CDR3 is TGCAGCGTTGAAGATCGAAGCGTTCCACCCTACGAGCAGTACTTC. Amino acid sequence: CSVEDRSVPPYEQYF.

In its sample, this clonotype was seen many times. V is TRBV20-1 and J is TRBJ2-7; 13 nucleotides align to TRBD2. Germline CDR1 is DFQATT and CDR2 is SNEGSKA (reference sequence). The CDR3 is made up of 19 amino acids. With V trimmed by 0 bases and J by 1 base, 12 bases remained unmatched. The CDR3: CSARDGEWTSGRGSYEQYF. The CDR3 DNA is TGCAGTGCTAGAGATGGGGAGTGGACTAGCGGGAGAGGTTCCTACGAGCAGTACTTC.

This clonotype has a count of ten or more. CDR3 coding DNA: TGTGCCAGCGGACAGGGGCTTAGCTACGAGCAGTACTTC. Residues: CASGQGLSYEQYF. J is TRBJ2-7 and V is TRBV2, with 9 bases lining up with TRBD1. V lost 8 bases and J lost 3; bases outside the gene matches: 5. In germline, CDR1 is SNHLY, CDR2 FYNNEI. This CDR3 spans 13 amino acids.

The chain is built from TRBV6-2 or TRBV6-3 and TRBJ2-5, with TRBD1 as a possible D gene (6 bases). The CDR3 consists of 17 residues. Trimming took 0 bases from V and 5 from J, leaving 19 bases between them. CDR1 is MNHEY, CDR2 SVGEGT, per germline. Written as DNA, the CDR3 is TGTGCCAGCAGTTACTCCCCGTCGAGTCAGGGGCGGGAGACCCAGTACTTC. Translated: CASSYSPSSQGRETQYF.

This chain joins TRBV28 and TRBJ1-1; possible D gene TRBD1, 5 bases. V dropped 6 bases and J dropped 3 bases, with 14 bases sitting between them. Germline lookup yields CDR1 MDHEN and CDR2 SYDVKM. The CDR3 totals 14 residues. The CDR3 reads CASRPGLEYTEAFF. CDR3 DNA sequence: TGTGCCAGCAGGCCGGGGCTGGAGTACACTGAAGCTTTCTTT.

This clonotype was detected ten times or more. The chain joins TRBV6-2 or TRBV6-3 to TRBJ1-1; TRBD1 matches 9 bases. V gave up 2 bases and J gave up 4 bases; unmatched junction bases: 8. Germline assignment: CDR1 MNHEY and CDR2 SVGEGT. This CDR3 has 16 residues. In DNA form, the CDR3 reads TGTGCCAGCAGTTACCGACAGGGGGGAACGAGCACTGAAGCTTTCTTT. It codes for CASSYRQGGTSTEAFF.

This clonotype was detected ten times or more. The V call is TRBV6-1, the J call TRBJ1-3; D gene uncertain. CDR3 length: 13 amino acids. Trimming stripped 6 bases from V and 3 bases from J, with 9 bases between. Germline lookup yields CDR1 MNHNS and CDR2 SASEGT. The CDR3 is CASRDLSGNTIYF. CDR3 DNA sequence: TGTGCCAGCAGAGACCTTAGTGGAAACACCATATATTTT.

This clonotype appeared many times. The J gene is TRBJ2-2, the V gene TRBV28, with D perhaps matching TRBD1 or TRBD2 (5 bases each). Germline V gene lookup returns CDR1 MDHEN and CDR2 SYDVKM. The CDR3 has 15 residues. The V and J ends lost 6 bases and 5 bases respectively, with 16 bases between them. The CDR3, as DNA: TGTGCCAGCAGCTCACCCAGGGAGTTGACCGGGGAGCTGTTTTTT. It codes for CASSSPRELTGELFF.

Ten or more counts support this clonotype. The rearrangement uses TRBV4-1 and TRBJ1-5; D gene unclear. This CDR3 has 15 amino acids. V was trimmed by 0 bases and J by 0 bases, leaving 6 bases between them. Germline V gene data show CDR1 as MGHRA and CDR2 as YSYEKL. Written as DNA, the CDR3 is TGCGCCAGCAGCCAAGATCCGGATAGCAATCAGCCCCAGCATTTT. This encodes CASSQDPDSNQPQHF.

J is TRBJ1-1 and V is TRBV28, with D perhaps matching TRBD1 (5 bases). Germline lookup yields CDR1 MDHEN and CDR2 SYDVKM. V lost 4 bases, J lost 8 bases, and 14 bases lay in between. The CDR3 runs to 13 residues. The CDR3 loop reads CASSSAGKSEAFF. As DNA, the CDR3 is TGTGCCAGCAGTTCGGCAGGGAAATCCGAAGCTTTCTTT.